This T cell receptor (beta chain) was profiled in a study of beta chain features in type 1 diabetes. TCRB transcripts that were expressed got sequenced, as all of the isolated RNA had been reverse transcribed. Sequenced by immunoSEQ multiplex PCR; TCRdb stores in-frame clones only, minus some. The sample shows about 180,000 clones, around 13% of them seen only once. Per the germline V gene, CDR1 is SGHTA and CDR2 is FQGTGA. The CDR3 has 14 residues. The ends were cut back, 7 bases at V and 1 base at J, with 13 bases in the middle. The sequencing input was central memory CD4+ T cells from blood. The chain couples TRBV7-3 to TRBJ1-1, with D hard to call. The sequence was obtained from a woman between 18 and 30 years old in good health. The CDR3 is CASTLLSQNTEAFF. The CDR3 nucleotides are TGTGCCAGCACCCTACTAAGTCAGAACACTGAAGCTTTCTTT. Complete variable domain (other parts from reference TRBV7-3 and TRBJ1-1): GAGVSQTPSNKVTEKGKYVELRCDPISGHTALYWYRQSLGQGPEFLIYFQGTGAADDSGLPNDRFFAVRPEGSVSTLKIQRTERGDSAVYLCASTLLSQNTEAFFGQGTRLTVV.